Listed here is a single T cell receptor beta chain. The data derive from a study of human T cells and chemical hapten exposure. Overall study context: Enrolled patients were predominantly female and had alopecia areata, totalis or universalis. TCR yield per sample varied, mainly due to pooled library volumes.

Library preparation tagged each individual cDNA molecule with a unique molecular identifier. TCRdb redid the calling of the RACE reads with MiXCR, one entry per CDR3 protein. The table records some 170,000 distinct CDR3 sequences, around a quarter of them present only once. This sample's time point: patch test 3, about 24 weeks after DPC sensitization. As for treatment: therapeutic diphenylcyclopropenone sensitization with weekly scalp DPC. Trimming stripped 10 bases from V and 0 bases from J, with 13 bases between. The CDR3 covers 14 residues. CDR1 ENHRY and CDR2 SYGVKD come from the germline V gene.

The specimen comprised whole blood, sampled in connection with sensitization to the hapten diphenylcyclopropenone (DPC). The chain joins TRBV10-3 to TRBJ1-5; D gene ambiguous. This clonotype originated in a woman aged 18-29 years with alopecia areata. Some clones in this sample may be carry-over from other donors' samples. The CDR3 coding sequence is TGTGCCACGAGTCTCGGGAATAGCAATCAGCCCCAGCATTTT. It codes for CATSLGNSNQPQHF.